The rows below give T cell receptor beta chains drawn from one sample of a study of blood T cell repertoires in COVID-19. The assay was immunoSEQ multiplex PCR, and TCRdb's table has in-frame clones only and misses some. The repertoire holds fewer than 200,000 clones, 87% seen once, with around 2.3% in the top ten. The sequenced material came from peripheral blood. These receptors were collected from a man aged 40-49 years with active or convalescent COVID-19. CDR3s include the opening cysteine and the closing phenylalanine or tryptophan. D genes are given only for firm matches. The listing skips clone size in some rows; elsewhere it reads once, few, many or a size class.

v_gene,j_gene,abundance,d_gene,CDR3aa,CDR3nt
TRBV27,TRBJ2-2,few,NA,CASSLTYRGGGELFF,TGTGCCAGCAGTCTCACCTACAGGGGAGGAGGGGAGCTGTTTTTT
TRBV6-5,TRBJ1-6,NA,NA,CASSITAGNSPLHF,TGTGCCAGCAGTATCACGGCCGGGAATTCACCCCTCCACTTT
TRBV4-1,TRBJ1-2,NA,TRBD1,CASSQGQGDGYTF,TGCGCCAGCAGCCAAGGACAGGGCGACGGCTACACCTTC
TRBV6-4,TRBJ1-2,NA,TRBD1,CASRDSYRGRYGYTF,TGTGCCAGCAGGGATTCTTACAGGGGACGGTATGGCTACACCTTC
TRBV30,TRBJ2-6,once,NA,CACDRSGANVLTF,TGTGCCTGCGACAGGTCTGGGGCCAACGTCCTGACTTTC
TRBV7-8,TRBJ2-3,NA,TRBD1,CASSRERQGWSTDTQYF,TGTGCCAGCAGCCGTGAAAGACAGGGTTGGAGCACAGATACGCAGTATTTT
TRBV19,TRBJ1-2,NA,TRBD1,CASSDRGNYGYTF,TGTGCCAGTAGCGACAGGGGGAACTATGGCTACACCTTC
TRBV2,TRBJ2-7,once,NA,CASSRLPKGYEQYF,TGTGCCAGCAGTAGGCTCCCCAAGGGGTACGAGCAGTACTTC
TRBV7-2,TRBJ2-7,once,NA,CASSLGGVGYEQYF,TGTGCCAGCAGCTTAGGGGGGGTCGGCTACGAGCAGTACTTC
TRBV27,TRBJ1-2,once,NA,CASSPQGDTYGYTF,TGTGCCAGCAGTCCCCAAGGCGACACCTATGGCTACACCTTC
TRBV27,TRBJ2-1,NA,NA,CASSSQGAHNEQFF,TGTGCCAGCAGTTCCCAAGGGGCCCACAATGAGCAGTTCTTC
TRBV6-1,TRBJ2-7,NA,NA,CASSLTTSLEQYF,TGTGCCAGCAGTCTGACCACTAGTTTGGAGCAGTACTTC
TRBV16,TRBJ1-2,once,TRBD1,CASSQTRGGQGTYGYTF,TGTGCCAGCAGCCAAACAAGAGGGGGACAGGGGACCTATGGCTACACCTTC
TRBV4-3,TRBJ1-1,NA,NA,CASSLAPRRNTEAFF,TGCGCCAGCAGCCTAGCGCCGAGACGCAACACTGAAGCTTTCTTT
TRBV28,TRBJ1-1,NA,NA,CASSLGPKRFF,TGTGCCAGCAGCCTAGGACCTAAGCGGTTCTTT
TRBV5-4,TRBJ2-5,NA,TRBD2,CASSSKRGARETQYF,TGTGCCAGCAGCTCTAAGCGGGGCGCCCGGGAGACCCAGTACTTC
TRBV4-1,TRBJ2-7,NA,TRBD1,CASSLSRDSSYEQYF,TGCGCCAGCAGCCTTTCCCGGGACAGTTCCTACGAGCAGTACTTC
TRBV9,TRBJ2-1,NA,NA,CASSVATGGPSYNEQFF,TGTGCCAGCAGCGTAGCTACCGGCGGCCCCTCCTACAATGAGCAGTTCTTC
TRBV6-1,TRBJ2-1,NA,TRBD2,CASSKGLAGGLFNEQFF,TGTGCCAGCAGTAAAGGACTAGCGGGGGGGCTTTTCAATGAGCAGTTCTTC
TRBV9,TRBJ2-7,NA,TRBD1,CASSVAGQGGGEQYF,TGTGCCAGCAGCGTAGCGGGACAGGGAGGAGGCGAGCAGTACTTC
TRBV4-1,TRBJ1-2,NA,TRBD1,CASSQPRQGGADRYGYTF,TGCGCCAGCAGCCAACCCCGACAGGGCGGCGCTGATCGGTATGGCTACACCTTC
TRBV6-5,TRBJ2-7,NA,TRBD1,CASSYRATGSYEQYF,TGTGCCAGCAGTTACAGGGCGACAGGGTCCTACGAGCAGTACTTC
TRBV9,TRBJ2-3,NA,NA,CASSGQETVTDTQYF,TGTGCCAGCAGCGGACAGGAGACGGTCACAGATACGCAGTATTTT
TRBV14,TRBJ2-5,NA,NA,CASSQAGTREYF,TGTGCCAGCAGCCAGGCCGGGACACGGGAGTACTTC
TRBV7-2,TRBJ2-5,once,NA,CASSLGTHRETQYF,TGTGCCAGCAGCTTAGGAACACATCGAGAGACCCAGTACTTC
TRBV7-9,TRBJ1-4,NA,NA,CASSSTIGLEKLFF,TGTGCCAGCAGCTCCACCATCGGACTCGAAAAACTGTTTTTT
TRBV6-6,TRBJ1-2,NA,TRBD1,CASRLQGEGGYTF,TGTGCCAGCAGACTACAGGGGGAGGGCGGCTACACCTTC
TRBV10-2,TRBJ2-5,once,TRBD1,CASSDRGLQETQYF,TGCGCCAGCAGTGACAGGGGGCTCCAAGAGACCCAGTACTTC
TRBV5-4,TRBJ1-1,NA,TRBD1,CASSSYRDREAFF,TGTGCCAGCAGTTCCTACCGGGACAGGGAAGCTTTCTTT
TRBV12-3/TRBV12-4,TRBJ1-1,NA,NA,CASSLKRNTEAFF,TGTGCCAGCAGTTTGAAGAGAAACACTGAAGCTTTCTTT
TRBV7-2,TRBJ2-7,NA,TRBD2,CASSSLAGVSYEQYF,TGTGCCAGCAGCTCTCTAGCGGGGGTCTCCTACGAGCAGTACTTC
TRBV4-2,TRBJ2-5,NA,NA,CASSVHRAETQYF,TGTGCCAGCAGCGTACACAGGGCTGAGACCCAGTACTTC
TRBV13,TRBJ2-5,NA,NA,CASSIRQNQETQYF,TGTGCCAGCAGCATAAGACAGAACCAAGAGACCCAGTACTTC
TRBV30,TRBJ1-2,NA,TRBD1,CAWGAPWTGPVYGYTF,TGTGCCTGGGGCGCCCCGTGGACAGGCCCCGTCTATGGCTACACCTTC
TRBV28,TRBJ2-7,NA,NA,CASSPPNRPYEQYF,TGTGCCAGCAGCCCCCCAAACAGACCCTACGAGCAGTACTTC
TRBV7-9,TRBJ1-5,NA,NA,CASSLCRQRNQPQHF,TGTGCCAGCAGCTTATGCAGGCAACGCAATCAGCCCCAGCATTTT
TRBV2,TRBJ2-2,once,TRBD1,CASSEEQGDTGELFF,TGTGCCAGCAGTGAGGAACAGGGGGACACCGGGGAGCTGTTTTTT
TRBV15,TRBJ2-7,NA,NA,CATSSLNGLQWEQYF,TGTGCCACCAGCAGCTTGAATGGGTTACAGTGGGAGCAGTACTTC
TRBV11-2,TRBJ1-1,NA,NA,CASSPKLNTEAFF,TGTGCCAGCAGCCCCAAGCTGAACACTGAAGCTTTCTTT
TRBV7-8,TRBJ1-3,once,NA,CASSLAEGLSGNTIYF,TGTGCCAGCAGCTTAGCGGAGGGTCTTTCGGGAAACACCATATATTTT
TRBV5-1,TRBJ2-1,NA,TRBD2,CASSLVGGAWYNEQFF,TGCGCCAGCAGCTTGGTCGGGGGGGCGTGGTACAATGAGCAGTTCTTC
TRBV12-3/TRBV12-4,TRBJ1-2,once,NA,CASSGSRGYGYTF,TGTGCCAGCAGTGGCAGTAGGGGCTATGGCTACACCTTC
TRBV6-2/TRBV6-3,TRBJ1-1,NA,NA,CASSYGTSNTEAFF,TGTGCCAGCAGTTATGGGACATCGAACACTGAAGCTTTCTTT
TRBV19,TRBJ1-6,NA,TRBD1,CASSTMTGVGSPLHF,TGTGCCAGTAGTACTATGACAGGGGTTGGTTCACCCCTCCACTTT
TRBV9,TRBJ1-1,NA,NA,CASSPSGRINTEAFF,TGTGCCAGCAGCCCAAGCGGGCGGATTAACACTGAAGCTTTCTTT
TRBV10-3,TRBJ1-4,NA,TRBD1,CAIRDREDEKLFF,TGTGCCATCAGGGACAGGGAGGATGAAAAACTGTTTTTT
TRBV7-9,TRBJ1-3,NA,NA,CALGRGSGNTIYF,TGTGCCCTGGGGAGGGGCTCTGGAAACACCATATATTTT
TRBV30,TRBJ2-1,NA,TRBD2,CAWATSPGYNEQFF,TGTGCCTGGGCGACTAGCCCCGGATACAATGAGCAGTTCTTC
TRBV14,TRBJ1-1,NA,NA,CASSQDLRGTEAFF,TGTGCCAGCAGCCAAGATTTGCGGGGCACTGAAGCTTTCTTT
TRBV24-1,TRBJ2-3,NA,TRBD2,CATSDPTSGNTDTQYF,TGTGCCACCAGTGACCCGACTAGCGGGAACACAGATACGCAGTATTTT
TRBV4-2,TRBJ1-6,once,TRBD1,CASSQGRDRGSPLHF,TGTGCCAGCAGCCAAGGCCGGGACAGGGGGTCACCCCTCCACTTT
TRBV4-1,TRBJ2-7,NA,TRBD1,CASSQGDRVYEQYF,TGCGCCAGCAGCCAAGGGGACAGGGTGTACGAGCAGTACTTC
TRBV6-5,TRBJ2-1,NA,TRBD1,CASRETGVHEQFF,TGTGCCAGCAGAGAGACAGGGGTACATGAGCAGTTCTTC
TRBV18,TRBJ1-1,NA,TRBD1,CASSADRGTEAFF,TGTGCCAGCTCAGCCGACAGGGGCACTGAAGCTTTCTTT
TRBV28,TRBJ2-7,NA,NA,CASSFDLGGLRSYEQYF,TGTGCCAGCAGTTTTGATCTTGGAGGGCTCAGGTCCTACGAGCAGTACTTC
TRBV25-1,TRBJ2-1,few,NA,CASSEPTVIHEQFF,TGTGCCAGCAGTGAACCGACAGTTATCCATGAGCAGTTCTTC
TRBV6-4,TRBJ2-7,NA,NA,CASSDSTTGPAYEQYF,TGTGCCAGCAGTGACTCGACGACAGGACCAGCCTACGAGCAGTACTTC